This T cell receptor (beta chain) was found in a study of OX40 agonist ivuxolimab in advanced cancers. Data came from immunoSEQ multiplex PCR; TCRdb stores just in-frame clones and leaves some out. Of around 47,000 clones detected, approximately 84% appear once; the ten largest clones hold 15%. Broader study findings: Antigen targets of the expanded peripheral T cells went undetermined.

Comment on this clone: Its antigen is not known.

The source is an adult with an advanced solid tumor such as melanoma, head and neck, liver or kidney cancer. Specimen: CD4+ or CD8+ T cells sorted from blood, collected in a trial of the OX40 agonist ivuxolimab.

This CDR3 is CASSLEGSDGYTF. CDR3 bases: TGTGCCAGCAGCTTGGAAGGTAGCGATGGCTACACCTTC. The genes are TRBV5-4 and TRBJ1-2, with D hard to call. Germline CDR1 reads SGHNT; CDR2 reads YYREEE (reference sequence). The CDR3 loop spans 13 amino acids. Trimming took off 0 bases at V and 6 bases at J, with 9 bases between the two ends.